This T cell receptor (beta chain) came from a study of T cell responses to AZD1222 COVID-19 vaccine. On the study more broadly: Pooling covered second doses at about 4 or about 12 weeks.

CDR3 length equals 15 residues. Germline assignment: CDR1 SGHRS and CDR2 YFSETQ. V lost 4 bases and J lost 5, with 18 bases in between. Measured with immunoSEQ multiplex PCR; TCRdb has only the in-frame clones, and not every one. The sample has tens of thousands of clones, 60% to 85% seen once. Turning to this clone: Its antigen is as yet unknown.

General study points: Just 5 or 6 AZD1222 recipients tested seropositive at baseline.

The source of this sequence is an adult in good health. Specimen: peripheral blood, collected on day 0 of AZD1222 vaccination. The chain has TRBV5-1 and TRBJ1-1; the D gene is possibly TRBD1 (5 bases). The chain's CDR3 is CASSGGGEGRTEAFF. The CDR3 nucleotides read TGCGCCAGCAGCGGCGGGGGTGAGGGGCGAACTGAAGCTTTCTTT.